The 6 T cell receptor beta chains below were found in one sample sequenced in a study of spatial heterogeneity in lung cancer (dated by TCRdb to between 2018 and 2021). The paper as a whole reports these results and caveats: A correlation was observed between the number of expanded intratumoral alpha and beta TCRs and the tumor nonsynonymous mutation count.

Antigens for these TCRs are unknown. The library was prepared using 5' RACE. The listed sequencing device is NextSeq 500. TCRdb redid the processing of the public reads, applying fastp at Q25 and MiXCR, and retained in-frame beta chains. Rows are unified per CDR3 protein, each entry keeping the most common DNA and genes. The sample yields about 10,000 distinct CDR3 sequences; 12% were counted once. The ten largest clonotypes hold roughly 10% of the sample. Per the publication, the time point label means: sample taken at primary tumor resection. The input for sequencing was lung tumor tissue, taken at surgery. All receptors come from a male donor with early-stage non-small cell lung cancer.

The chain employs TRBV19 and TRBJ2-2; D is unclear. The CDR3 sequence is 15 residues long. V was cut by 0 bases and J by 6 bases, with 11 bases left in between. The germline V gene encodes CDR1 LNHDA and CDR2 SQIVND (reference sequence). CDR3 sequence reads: CASSIEWRRPGELFF. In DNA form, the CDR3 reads TGTGCCAGTAGTATAGAATGGCGGCGCCCCGGGGAGCTGTTTTTT.

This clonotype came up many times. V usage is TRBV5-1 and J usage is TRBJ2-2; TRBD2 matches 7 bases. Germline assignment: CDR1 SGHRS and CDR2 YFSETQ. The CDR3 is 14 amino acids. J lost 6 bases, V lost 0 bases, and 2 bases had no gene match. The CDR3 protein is CASSLVTSAGELFF. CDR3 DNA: TGCGCCAGCAGCTTGGTCACTAGCGCCGGGGAGCTGTTTTTT.

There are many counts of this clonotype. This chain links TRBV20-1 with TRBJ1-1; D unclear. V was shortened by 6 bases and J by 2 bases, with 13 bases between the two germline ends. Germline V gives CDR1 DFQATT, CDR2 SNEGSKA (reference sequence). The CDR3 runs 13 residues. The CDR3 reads CSALPHSNTEAFF. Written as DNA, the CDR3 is TGCAGTGCCCTACCCCACAGTAACACTGAAGCTTTCTTT.

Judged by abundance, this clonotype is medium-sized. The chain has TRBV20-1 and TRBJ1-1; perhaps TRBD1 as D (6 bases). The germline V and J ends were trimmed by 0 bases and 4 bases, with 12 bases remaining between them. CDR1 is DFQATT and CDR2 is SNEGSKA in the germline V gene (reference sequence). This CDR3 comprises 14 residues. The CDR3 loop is CSARDPQGTTEAFF. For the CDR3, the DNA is TGCAGTGCTAGAGACCCCCAGGGGACCACTGAAGCTTTCTTT.

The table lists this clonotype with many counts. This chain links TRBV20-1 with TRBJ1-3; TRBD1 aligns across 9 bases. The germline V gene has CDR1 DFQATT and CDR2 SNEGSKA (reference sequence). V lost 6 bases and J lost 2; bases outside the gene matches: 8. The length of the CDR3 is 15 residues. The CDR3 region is CSARPGTGTGNTIYF. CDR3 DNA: TGCAGTGCCCGTCCCGGGACAGGGACTGGAAACACCATATATTTT.

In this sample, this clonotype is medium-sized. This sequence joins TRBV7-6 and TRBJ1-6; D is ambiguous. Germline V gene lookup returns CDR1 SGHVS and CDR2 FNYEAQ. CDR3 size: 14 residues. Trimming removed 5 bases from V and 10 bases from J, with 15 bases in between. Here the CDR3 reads CASSRALPGSPLHF. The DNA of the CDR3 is TGTGCCAGCAGCAGGGCTCTTCCGGGATCACCCCTCCACTTT.